One and the same sample provided the 3 T cell receptor beta chains below, sequenced in a study of shared clonotypes between healthy human individuals. Here immunoSEQ multiplex PCR was the method, and the copy in TCRdb shows in-frame clones only, minus some. The data contain approximately 1.5 million clones, approximately 98% of them seen just once; the ten biggest clones take up roughly 0.4%. The sample comprised naive CD4+ T cells sorted from blood. Subset denoted: CD45RA+ positively selected. These receptors were obtained from a man aged 25-45 years in good health.

The chain joins TRBV7-2 to TRBJ2-2; D is uncertain. The V end was cut by 7 bases, the J end by 0 bases, with 6 bases between. This CDR3 has 13 residues. Germline V gives CDR1 SGHTA, CDR2 FQGNSA. CDR3 in amino acids: CASTPSNTGELFF. The CDR3 coding sequence is TGTGCCAGCACCCCATCGAACACCGGGGAGCTGTTTTTT. The variable domain in full, completed from reference TRBV7-2 and TRBJ2-2, reads GAGVSQSPSNKVTEKGKDVELRCDPISGHTALYWYRQSLGQGLEFLIYFQGNSAPDKSGLPSDRFSAERTGGSVSTLTIQRTQQEDSAVYLCASTPSNTGELFFGEGSRLTVL.

The V and J genes are TRBV15 and TRBJ2-2; weak D call: TRBD1 (5 bases). CDR1 LNHNV and CDR2 YYDKDF come from the germline V gene (reference sequence). Deletions cut 2 bases from V and 0 bases from J, with 10 bases between. The CDR3 is 16 residues long. CDR3 DNA: TGTGCCACCAGCAGAAACAGGATTTCGAACACCGGGGAGCTGTTTTTT. Translation: CATSRNRISNTGELFF.

This chain connects TRBV6-5 to TRBJ2-7; D is undetermined. The CDR3 sequence is 14 residues long. Trimming pared 6 bases from V and 6 bases from J, leaving 18 bases between. CDR1 and CDR2 (germline): MNHEY, SVGAGI. The CDR3 DNA reads TGTGCCAGCAGCCCGAACGATAGATCCGGCGAGCAGTACTTC. The encoded protein is CASSPNDRSGEQYF.